This TCR beta chain was found in a study of blood T cell repertoires in COVID-19. Background on the study: The cDNA or gDNA used as material had been derived from T cells, B-cell-depleted T cells, or PBMCs.

The ends lost 6 bases at V and 4 bases at J; junction bases unmatched: 9. Germline V lookup: CDR1 SQVTM, CDR2 ANQGSEA. This CDR3 is built from 14 residues. Measured with immunoSEQ multiplex PCR; TCRdb has only the in-frame clones, and not every one. Here the sample spans 150,000 or so clones, roughly 86% being singletons. Sequenced sample: peripheral blood. The source is a human donor in a cohort sampled during active COVID-19. The V and J genes are TRBV29-1 and TRBJ1-2, with 9 bases lining up with TRBD1. This CDR3 reads CSVVRTGDGYGYTF. The CDR3 DNA is TGCAGCGTCGTACGGACAGGGGACGGCTATGGCTACACCTTC.